This TCR beta chain was recovered during a study of Graves' ophthalmopathy and Graves' hyperthyroidism. Study overall: Stable hyperthyroidism meant no ophthalmopathy within 18 months of follow-up.

This clonotype was detected only a few times. The study amplified TCR beta CDR3 regions using RNA transcripts. HTBI-primed RT-PCR formed the first round, and a multiplex PCR formed the second. TCRdb redid the calling of the multiplex PCR reads with MiXCR, one entry per CDR3 protein. In the table there are around 1.1 million distinct CDR3 sequences, about two fifths of which are singletons. The diagnosis combined clinical symptoms, thyroxine, TRAb, thyroid ultrasound and orbital computed tomography scans. V lost 0 bases, J lost 11 bases, and 10 bases lay in between. Germline-derived CDR1 and CDR2 are DFQATT and SNEGSKA (reference sequence). The length of the CDR3 is 11 residues.

What was sequenced was peripheral blood or thyroid tissue (not recorded which). This receptor was identified in an adult man with Graves' hyperthyroidism. The chain combines TRBV20-1 with TRBJ1-1, with unresolved D. In DNA form, the CDR3 reads TGCAGTGCTAGAGAATGGAGTTTGGCTTTCTTT. This gives the protein CSAREWSLAFF.